The text below deals with one TCR beta chain. Recruits, aged roughly 18 to 95 years, lived in roughly 22 US areas. Donors in Cohort 3 who had recovered were those with two negative PCRs, healthcare professional clearance, or resolution of their symptoms. The sample originates from a study of blood T cell repertoires in COVID-19. Study in general: Acute-phase and convalescent COVID-19 samples originated in the United States, Italy and Spain.

This CDR3 is 16 amino acids long. V was pared by 2 bases and J by 4 bases, with 7 bases of the junction left unmatched. Germline CDR1 LGHDT, CDR2 YNNKEL (reference sequence). The protocol was immunoSEQ multiplex PCR, while the TCRdb copy is restricted to in-frame clones and leaves out a portion. The sample contains roughly 280,000 clones, approximately 90% of which appear only once. Sequenced: PBMCs or T cells enriched from blood (not recorded which). The chain is built from TRBV3-1 (or the pseudogene TRBV3-2) and TRBJ2-2; the match to TRBD1 covers 7 bases. This receptor was obtained from a woman aged 45-60 years who had recovered from COVID-19. CDR3 amino acids: CASSQTGTVFTGELFF. Here the CDR3 DNA reads TGTGCCAGCAGCCAAACCGGGACAGTATTCACCGGGGAGCTGTTTTTT.